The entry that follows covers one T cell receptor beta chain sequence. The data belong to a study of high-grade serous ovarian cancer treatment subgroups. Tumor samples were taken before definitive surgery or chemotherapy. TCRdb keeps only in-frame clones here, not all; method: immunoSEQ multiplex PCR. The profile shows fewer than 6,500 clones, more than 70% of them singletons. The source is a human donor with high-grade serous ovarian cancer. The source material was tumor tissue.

The CDR3 sequence is CASSPLAGARETQYF. CDR3 nucleotide sequence: TGTGCCAGCAGCCCCTTAGCGGGAGCCAGGGAGACCCAGTACTTC. The chain recombines TRBV7-6 with TRBJ2-5; 9 nucleotides align to TRBD2. Germline V gene data show CDR1 as SGHVS and CDR2 as FNYEAQ. With 5 bases clipped from V and 5 bases from J, the junction kept 9 bases outside the gene matches. This CDR3 is 15 amino acids long.